These T cell receptor beta chains were read from a single sample in a study of blood T cells in healthy people across ages. TCRdb ran MiXCR on the 5' RACE reads and lists one entry per CDR3 protein. In the table there are some 1.7 million distinct CDR3 sequences, 28% of which are singletons. Input material: blood. Receptor source: a woman in her twenties or thirties in good health. The CDR3 runs from the conserved cysteine through the conserved F or W. The order of the fields is V gene, D gene, J gene, CDR3 protein. A D gene is named only where the DNA matches it firmly.

v_gene: TRBV28; d_gene: .; j_gene: TRBJ2-5; CDR3aa: CASSSPIDQYF
v_gene: TRBV20-1; d_gene: TRBD1; j_gene: TRBJ2-7; CDR3aa: CSARDRGQGDEQYF
v_gene: TRBV12-3/TRBV12-4; d_gene: .; j_gene: TRBJ1-2; CDR3aa: CASGQGPGYTF
v_gene: TRBV18; d_gene: TRBD1; j_gene: TRBJ1-1; CDR3aa: CASSPSRGQGWGNTEAFF
v_gene: TRBV3-1; d_gene: .; j_gene: TRBJ1-5; CDR3aa: CASSQDIGQHQHF
v_gene: TRBV28; d_gene: .; j_gene: TRBJ2-1; CDR3aa: CASNGGAIYEQFF
v_gene: TRBV12-3/TRBV12-4; d_gene: TRBD2; j_gene: .; CDR3aa: CASSLRLAGSYNGQYF
v_gene: TRBV14; d_gene: .; j_gene: TRBJ2-6; CDR3aa: CASSQLWAGGAGANVLTF
v_gene: TRBV20-1; d_gene: .; j_gene: TRBJ2-1; CDR3aa: CSALAEGQPLYNEQFF
v_gene: TRBV20-1; d_gene: TRBD2; j_gene: TRBJ2-1; CDR3aa: CSAPKTSMHEQFF
v_gene: TRBV7-2; d_gene: TRBD1; j_gene: TRBJ2-1; CDR3aa: CASSRGQLYNEQFF
v_gene: TRBV4-1; d_gene: .; j_gene: TRBJ2-3; CDR3aa: CASSQDFYGGSTDTQYF
v_gene: TRBV25-1; d_gene: TRBD1; j_gene: TRBJ2-7; CDR3aa: CASSSDRGSGEQYF